The clone carrying this T cell receptor beta chain was counted at least ten times. Its antigen is still unknown. A modified ARM-PCR protocol with three rounds of nested PCR amplified TCRbeta. TCRdb reprocessed the multiplex PCR reads with MiXCR, giving one entry per CDR3 protein. The sample gives 110,000 or so distinct CDR3 sequences, 60% to 65% of which show up once; around 20% is in the top ten. This sample was included in a study of tumor and adjacent non-tumor tissue in lung cancer. Whole-study findings and limits: In normal lung, the top 100 clones were significantly more dominant than in tumor.

RNA was extracted from bulk tissue without any cell sorting. The normal lung tissue was taken more than 3 cm from the tumor edge. V gave up 6 bases and J gave up 2 bases, with 8 bases separating them. There are 13 residues in the CDR3. CDR1 is MNHNY and CDR2 is SVGAGI in the germline V gene (reference sequence). The sample taken for sequencing was distant non-tumor lung tissue. This rearrangement joins TRBV6-6 to TRBJ1-5; D remains ambiguous. This TCR was sampled from a man in his 60s with non-small cell lung cancer. Written as DNA, the CDR3 is TGTGCCAGCAGCGACGGTCGCAATCAGCCCCAGCATTTT. Amino acids: CASSDGRNQPQHF.